Sequencing of this T cell receptor beta chain was carried out in a study of vaccination effects on CD4 cells after COVID-19. Libraries were prepared by immunoSEQ multiplex PCR; TCRdb keeps only in-frame clonotypes and omits some of them. The repertoire includes about 41,000 clones, under 75% of them detected once, and roughly 24% sits in the top ten. Trimming removed 4 bases at V and 1 base at J, with 11 bases between. Germline loops: CDR1 MNHEY, CDR2 SMNVEV (reference sequence). The CDR3 consists of 15 residues. Expansion with viral peptide pools was applied to antigen-specific CD4+ T cells by the ViraFEST assay prior to sequencing. Upon completion of 10 days in culture, CD4+ T cells were isolated. Each vaccine recipient was nucleocapsid antibody negative and had no prior SARS-CoV-2 infection. With respect to this clone: Its antigen is still unknown.

This rearrangement joins TRBV27 to TRBJ1-3; D is possibly TRBD1 (5 bases). Specimen: CD4+ T cells from PBMCs cultured with HCoV-OC43 spike peptides, collected before COVID-19 vaccination. Sample subset: HCoV-OC43 spike overlapping peptide pool stimulation. This receptor was obtained from a human donor who received a COVID-19 vaccine. CDR3 nucleotide sequence: TGTGCCAGCAGTTGGAGGGGAGGGTCTGGAAACACCATATATTTT. Its translation is CASSWRGGSGNTIYF.